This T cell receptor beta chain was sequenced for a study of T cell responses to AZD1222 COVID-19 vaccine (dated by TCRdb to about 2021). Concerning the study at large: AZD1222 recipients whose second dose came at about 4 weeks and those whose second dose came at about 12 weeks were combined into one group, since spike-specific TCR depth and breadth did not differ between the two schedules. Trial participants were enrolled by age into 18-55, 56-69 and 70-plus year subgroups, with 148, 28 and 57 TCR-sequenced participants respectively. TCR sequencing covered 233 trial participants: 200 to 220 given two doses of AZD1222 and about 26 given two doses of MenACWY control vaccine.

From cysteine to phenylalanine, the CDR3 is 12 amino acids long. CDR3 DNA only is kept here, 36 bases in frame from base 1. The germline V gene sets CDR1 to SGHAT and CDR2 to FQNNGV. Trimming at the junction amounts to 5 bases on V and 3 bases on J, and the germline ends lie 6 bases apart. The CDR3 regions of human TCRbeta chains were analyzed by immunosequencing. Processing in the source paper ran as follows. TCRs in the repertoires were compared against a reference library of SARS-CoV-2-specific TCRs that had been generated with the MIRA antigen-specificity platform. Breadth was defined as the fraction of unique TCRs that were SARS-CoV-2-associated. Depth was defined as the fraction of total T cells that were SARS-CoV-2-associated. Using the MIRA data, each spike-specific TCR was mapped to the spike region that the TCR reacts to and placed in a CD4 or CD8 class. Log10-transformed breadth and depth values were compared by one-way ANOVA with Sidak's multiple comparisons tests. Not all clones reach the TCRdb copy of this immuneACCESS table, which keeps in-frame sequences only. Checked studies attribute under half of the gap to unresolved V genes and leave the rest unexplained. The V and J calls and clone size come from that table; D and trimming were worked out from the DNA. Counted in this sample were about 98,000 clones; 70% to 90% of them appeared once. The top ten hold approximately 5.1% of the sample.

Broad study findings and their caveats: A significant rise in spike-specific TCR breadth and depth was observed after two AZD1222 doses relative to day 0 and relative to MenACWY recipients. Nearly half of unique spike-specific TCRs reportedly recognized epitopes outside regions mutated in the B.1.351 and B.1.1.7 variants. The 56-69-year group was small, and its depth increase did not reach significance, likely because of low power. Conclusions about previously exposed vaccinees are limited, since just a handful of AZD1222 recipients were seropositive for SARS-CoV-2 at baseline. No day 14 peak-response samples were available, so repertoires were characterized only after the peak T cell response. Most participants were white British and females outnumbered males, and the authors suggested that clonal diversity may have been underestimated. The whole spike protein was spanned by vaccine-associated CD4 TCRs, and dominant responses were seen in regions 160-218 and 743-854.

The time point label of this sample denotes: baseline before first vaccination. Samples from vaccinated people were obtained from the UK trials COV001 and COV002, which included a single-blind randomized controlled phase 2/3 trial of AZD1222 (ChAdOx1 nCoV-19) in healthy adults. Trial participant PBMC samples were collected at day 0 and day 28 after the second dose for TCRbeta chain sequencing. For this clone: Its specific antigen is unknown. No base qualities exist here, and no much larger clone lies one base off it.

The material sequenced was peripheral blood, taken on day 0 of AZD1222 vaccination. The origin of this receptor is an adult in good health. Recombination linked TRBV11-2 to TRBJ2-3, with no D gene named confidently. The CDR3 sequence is CASSLITDTQYF. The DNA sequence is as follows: TGTGCCAGCAGCCTGATTACAGATACGCAGTATTTT. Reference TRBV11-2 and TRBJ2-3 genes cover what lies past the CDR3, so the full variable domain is EAGVAQSPRYKIIEKRQSVAFWCNPISGHATLYWYQQILGQGPKLLIQFQNNGVVDDSQLPKDRFSAERLKGVDSTLKIQPAKLEDSAVYLCASSLITDTQYFGPGTRLTVL.